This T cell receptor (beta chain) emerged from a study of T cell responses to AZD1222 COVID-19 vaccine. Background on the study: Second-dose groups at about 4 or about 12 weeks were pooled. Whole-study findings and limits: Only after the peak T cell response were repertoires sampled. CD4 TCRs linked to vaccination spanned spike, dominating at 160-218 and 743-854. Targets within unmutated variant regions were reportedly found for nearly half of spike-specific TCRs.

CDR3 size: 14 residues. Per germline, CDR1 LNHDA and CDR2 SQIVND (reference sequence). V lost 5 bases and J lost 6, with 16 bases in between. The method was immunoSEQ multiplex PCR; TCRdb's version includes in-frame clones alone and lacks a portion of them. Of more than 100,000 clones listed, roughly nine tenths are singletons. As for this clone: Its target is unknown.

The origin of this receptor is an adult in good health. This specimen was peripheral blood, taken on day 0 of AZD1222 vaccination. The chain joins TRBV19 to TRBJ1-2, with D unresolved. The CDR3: CASSPRQSPNGYTF. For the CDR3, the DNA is TGTGCCAGTAGTCCCCGCCAAAGCCCTAATGGCTACACCTTC.